The rows below give T cell receptor beta chains drawn from one sample of a study of cytomegalovirus exposure and HLA in healthy donors. The assay was immunoSEQ multiplex PCR, and TCRdb's table has in-frame clones only and misses some. Of roughly 170,000 clones in the sample, approximately 88% were seen once. Sequencing was done on a sample of PBMCs. These receptor sequences come from a man aged 25-45 years in good health and CMV-seronegative. The CDR3 runs from the conserved cysteine through the conserved F or W. Each record gives: CDR3 DNA, CDR3 protein, V gene, D gene, clone size, J gene, CDR3 length. D genes are given only for firm matches. Clone size is not always given. Where it is, it says once, few, many or a class for expanded clones.

DNA: TGCGCCAGCAGCTTGGTACAGGGCTACAATGAGCAGTTCTTC
CDR3: CASSLVQGYNEQFF
V: TRBV5-1
D: .
size: once
J: TRBJ2-1
length: 14

DNA: TGTGCCAGCAGCTTGCTCTCCCCGGGACAGGGGAATGAGCAGTTCTTC
CDR3: CASSLLSPGQGNEQFF
V: TRBV7-8
D: TRBD1
size: .
J: TRBJ2-1
length: 16

DNA: TGTGCCGGGGATTGGACGGGGCGGGGGGGAAATGAGCAGTTCTTC
CDR3: CAGDWTGRGGNEQFF
V: TRBV6-1
D: TRBD2
size: .
J: TRBJ2-1
length: 15

DNA: TGTGCCAGCAGTGGGTTGGTAGGGAGAACAGATACGCAGTATTTT
CDR3: CASSGLVGRTDTQYF
V: TRBV2
D: .
size: .
J: TRBJ2-3
length: 15

DNA: TGTGCCAGCAGTTTCGACTCGGACACCCAAGAGACCCAGTACTTC
CDR3: CASSFDSDTQETQYF
V: TRBV28
D: .
size: .
J: TRBJ2-5
length: 15

DNA: TGTGCCAGCAGTGAAGTCGGGGGGCCAGGTGAGCAGTTCTTC
CDR3: CASSEVGGPGEQFF
V: TRBV6-1
D: .
size: .
J: TRBJ2-1
length: 14

DNA: TGTGCCAGCAGCTTGGTGTCGGAGGGTTCCAACAATGAGCAGTTCTTC
CDR3: CASSLVSEGSNNEQFF
V: TRBV5-6
D: .
size: few
J: TRBJ2-1
length: 16

DNA: TGTGCCAGCAGTTGGGGGGGGTATCCTCAAGAGACCCAGTACTTC
CDR3: CASSWGGYPQETQYF
V: TRBV6-1
D: TRBD2
size: .
J: TRBJ2-5
length: 15

DNA: TGCGCCAGCAGCCAAGACCTTACAGGGTGGGGGGGACACAATGAGCAGTTCTTC
CDR3: CASSQDLTGWGGHNEQFF
V: TRBV4-1
D: .
size: .
J: TRBJ2-1
length: 18

DNA: TGTGCCACCAGCGGGAGTAGCGGGAGTGTCCCTTACCAGCAGTACTTC
CDR3: CATSGSSGSVPYQQYF
V: TRBV15
D: TRBD2
size: .
J: TRBJ2-7
length: 16

DNA: TGTGCCAGTAGTGTACAAAAAAATAGCAATCAGCCCCAGCATTTT
CDR3: CASSVQKNSNQPQHF
V: TRBV19
D: .
size: .
J: TRBJ1-5
length: 15

DNA: TGTGCCAGCAGCTTACAGGGTCCCCAGCATTTT
CDR3: CASSLQGPQHF
V: TRBV7-2
D: .
size: .
J: TRBJ1-5
length: 11

DNA: TGTGCCAGCAGCCACCCGGGTCAGCCCCAGCATTTT
CDR3: CASSHPGQPQHF
V: TRBV27
D: .
size: .
J: TRBJ1-5
length: 12

DNA: TGTGCCAGCAGCGCCGGGGGGAGCAATCAGCCCCAGCATTTT
CDR3: CASSAGGSNQPQHF
V: TRBV5-4
D: .
size: once
J: TRBJ1-5
length: 14

DNA: TGTGCCAGCAGTACTAGGACAGGGGGGTACAATGAGCAGTTCTTC
CDR3: CASSTRTGGYNEQFF
V: TRBV27
D: TRBD1
size: .
J: TRBJ2-1
length: 15